One T cell receptor beta chain is described in this entry. With V trimmed by 5 bases and J by 7 bases, 5 bases remained unmatched. The CDR3 is 14 amino acids. Germline CDR1 MNHEY, CDR2 SVGAGI. The data derive from a study of technical replicates of blood from a few donors. TCRdb's copy holds only in-frame clones and misses some; the assay was immunoSEQ multiplex PCR. The sample has 12,000 or so clones; about 95% are singletons. This receptor was taken from a human donor in good health. This sequence joins TRBV6-5 and TRBJ2-2; 9 bases align to TRBD1. The sequencing input was PBMCs. CDR3 in amino acids: CASSQQGAGGELFF. CDR3 DNA sequence: TGTGCCAGCAGTCAACAGGGGGCTGGCGGGGAGCTGTTTTTT.